These 7 T cell receptor beta chains came from one sample sequenced in a study of blood T cells in healthy people across ages. A second PCR, run for 7 to 11 cycles, used a sample-barcoded 5' primer plus a J-beta primer mix. From the 5' RACE reads, TCRdb called clonotypes with MiXCR, one entry per CDR3 protein. In the table there are some 1.5 million distinct CDR3 sequences, 28% of which are singletons. Sequenced sample: blood. The receptors shown here come from a woman under 40 in good health.

The chain joins TRBV3-1 to TRBJ1-2; 7 bases align to TRBD1. After removal of 1 base from V and 10 bases from J, the junction contained 6 bases not matched to a gene. The germline V gene encodes CDR1 LGHDT and CDR2 YNNKEL (reference sequence). The CDR3 loop spans 13 amino acids. The CDR3 here is CASSQGQGGIYTF. The DNA for the CDR3 is TGTGCCAGCAGCCAAGGACAGGGTGGGATCTACACCTTC. The full variable domain, with the rest looked up from reference TRBV3-1 and TRBJ1-2, is DTAVSQTPKYLVTQMGNDKSIKCEQNLGHDTMYWYKQDSKKFLKIMFSYNNKELIINETVPNRFSPKSPDKAHLNLHINSLELGDSAVYFCASSQGQGGIYTFGSGTRLTVV.

Regarding this clonotype: The junction does not match germline at one end; this may be a read error. The chain has TRBV7-2 and TRBJ2-1; D is undetermined. The CDR3 loop spans 15 amino acids. Germline CDR1 SGHTA, CDR2 FQGNSA. The CDR3 DNA sequence: TGTGCCGGCAGAGAAGGTGACCAGCCGTACAATGAGCAGTTCTTC. Protein product: CAGREGDQPYNEQFF.

This clonotype has more than one count but fewer than ten. The V and J genes are TRBV2 and TRBJ1-2, with TRBD1 as a possible D gene (5 bases). The CDR3 length is 14 residues. Per germline, CDR1 SNHLY and CDR2 FYNNEI. The ends were cut back, 5 bases at V and 2 bases at J, with 12 bases in the middle. The CDR3 here is CASSPQGPNYGYTF. The CDR3 nucleotides are TGTGCCAGCAGTCCTCAGGGACCCAACTATGGCTACACCTTC.

This chain links TRBV5-6 with TRBJ2-1; 13 nucleotides align to TRBD2. Germline assignment: CDR1 SGHDT and CDR2 YYEEEE. J gave up 4 bases and V 4 bases, and 5 bases lay outside the gene matches. The CDR3 runs to 16 residues. The CDR3: CASSMTSGGWYNEQFF. The CDR3 coding sequence is TGTGCCAGCAGCATGACTAGCGGGGGGTGGTACAATGAGCAGTTCTTC.

The chain carries TRBV28 and TRBJ2-6; D assignment may be TRBD1 or TRBD2 (5 bases each). Germline assignment: CDR1 MDHEN and CDR2 SYDVKM. The CDR3 covers 16 residues. Trimming left V 8 bases short and J 0 bases short, with 14 bases between. The CDR3 protein is CASLGVGISGANVLTF. DNA of the CDR3: TGTGCCAGCTTGGGGGTGGGGATCTCTGGGGCCAACGTCCTGACTTTC. The full variable domain, completed using reference TRBV28 and TRBJ2-6, is DVKVTQSSRYLVKRTGEKVFLECVQDMDHENMFWYRQDPGLGLRLIYFSYDVKMKEKGDIPEGYSVSREKKERFSLILESASTNQTSMYLCASLGVGISGANVLTFGAGSRLTVL.

CDR3 sequence reads: CASSLMRTGRTDTQYF. The CDR3 region has the DNA TGTGCCAGCAGCTTAATGAGGACAGGGAGGACGGATACGCAGTATTTT. The chain links TRBV7-2 to TRBJ2-3; 8 nucleotides match TRBD1. After removal of 2 bases from V and 6 bases from J, the junction contained 10 bases not matched to a gene. This CDR3 spans 16 amino acids. Germline V gives CDR1 SGHTA, CDR2 FQGNSA.

V gene TRBV7-2 combines with J gene TRBJ2-5, with 14 bases identical to TRBD2. This CDR3 region has 17 residues. The V segment lost 5 bases and the J segment 4 bases; nucleotides outside the gene matches: 9. Germline loops: CDR1 SGHTA, CDR2 FQGNSA. The CDR3 bases are TGTGCCAGCAGCCCGGGACTAGCGGGAGCCGGGGGAGAGACCCAGTACTTC. Translation: CASSPGLAGAGGETQYF.